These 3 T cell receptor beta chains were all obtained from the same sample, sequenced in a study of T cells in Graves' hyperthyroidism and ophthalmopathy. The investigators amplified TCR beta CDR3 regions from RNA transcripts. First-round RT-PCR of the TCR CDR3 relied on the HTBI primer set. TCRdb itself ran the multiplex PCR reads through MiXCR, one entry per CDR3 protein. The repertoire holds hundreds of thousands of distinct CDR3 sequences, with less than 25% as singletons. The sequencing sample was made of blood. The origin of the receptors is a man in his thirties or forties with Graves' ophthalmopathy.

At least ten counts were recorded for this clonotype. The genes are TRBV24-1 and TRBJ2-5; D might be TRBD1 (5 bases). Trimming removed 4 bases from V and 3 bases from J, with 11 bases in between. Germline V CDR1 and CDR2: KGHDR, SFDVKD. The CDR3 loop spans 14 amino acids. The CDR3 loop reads CATSEPDREETQYF. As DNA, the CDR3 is TGTGCCACCAGTGAACCAGACAGAGAAGAGACCCAGTACTTC.

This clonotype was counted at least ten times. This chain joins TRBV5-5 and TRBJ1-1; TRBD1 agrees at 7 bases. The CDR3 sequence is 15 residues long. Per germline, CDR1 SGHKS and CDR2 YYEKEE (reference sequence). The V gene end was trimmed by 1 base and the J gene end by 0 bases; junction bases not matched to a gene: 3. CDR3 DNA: TGTGCCAGCAGCTTGTCGCAGGGGGTGAACACTGAAGCTTTCTTT. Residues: CASSLSQGVNTEAFF.

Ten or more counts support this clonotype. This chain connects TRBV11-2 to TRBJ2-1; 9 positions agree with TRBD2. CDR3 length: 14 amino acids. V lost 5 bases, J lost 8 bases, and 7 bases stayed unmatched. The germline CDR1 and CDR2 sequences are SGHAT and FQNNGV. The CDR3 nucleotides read TGTGCCAGCAGCCGCTCGGGACTAGCCGATGAGCAGTTCTTC. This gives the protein CASSRSGLADEQFF.